A selection of T cell receptor beta chains follows, all from one sample in a study of control samples from healthy donors and cancer patients. Data came from immunoSEQ multiplex PCR; TCRdb stores just in-frame clones and leaves some out. The sample contains about 34,000 clones, 70% to 90% of which appear only once. Material: PBMCs. These receptors came from a woman aged 40 to 49 with lung cancer. The CDR3 runs from the conserved cysteine through the conserved F or W. A D gene is named only where the DNA matches it firmly. Clone size, where shown, is once, few, many, or a class for clones that have expanded.

>NA|NA|TRBJ2-1|TRBV25-1
CASSPLDEQFF
TGTGCCAGCAGTCCCCTGGATGAGCAGTTCTTC
>NA|TRBD1|TRBJ1-5|TRBV27
CASSSGQAGQPQHF
TGTGCCAGCAGTTCCGGACAGGCTGGACAGCCCCAGCATTTT
>NA|NA|TRBJ2-1|TRBV25-1
CASSGSPIPGGGEQFF
TGTGCCAGCAGTGGAAGCCCCATCCCAGGGGGAGGAGAGCAGTTCTTC
>few|TRBD1|TRBJ2-5|TRBV24-1
CATSDTRLDRGGGQETQYF
TGTGCCACCAGTGATACCAGACTAGACAGGGGAGGTGGTCAAGAGACCCAGTACTTC
>NA|NA|TRBJ2-5|TRBV10-3
CAISLGGQETQYF
TGTGCCATCAGTCTCGGAGGGCAAGAGACCCAGTACTTC
>NA|NA|TRBJ1-2|TRBV19
CASTISRGVDGYTF
TGTGCCAGTACCATATCCCGGGGGGTCGACGGCTACACCTTC
>NA|NA|TRBJ2-3|TRBV11-3
CASSSQGGGNADTQYF
TGTGCCAGCAGCTCTCAAGGTGGGGGTAACGCAGATACGCAGTATTTT
>NA|NA|TRBJ1-3|TRBV5-1
CASSEWPGSGNTIYF
TGCGCCAGCAGCGAATGGCCCGGGTCTGGAAACACCATATATTTT
>few|NA|TRBJ1-2|TRBV5-4
CASSSDSTLYGYTF
TGTGCCAGCAGCTCAGACTCGACCCTTTATGGCTACACCTTC
>NA|NA|TRBJ2-5|TRBV6-5
CASSNGQGRQETQYF
TGTGCCAGCAGTAACGGTCAGGGCCGTCAAGAGACCCAGTACTTC
>once|TRBD1|TRBJ1-5|TRBV28
CASSLDGTGLGNQPQHF
TGTGCCAGCAGTTTAGACGGGACAGGGCTGGGGAATCAGCCCCAGCATTTT
>NA|TRBD1|TRBJ2-6|TRBV10-2
CAIHRGPLQSGANVLTF
TGCGCCATCCACAGGGGGCCCCTCCAATCTGGGGCCAACGTCCTGACTTTC
>once|NA|TRBJ2-6|TRBV11-1
CASSLDRSAGANVLTF
TGTGCCAGCAGCTTAGACAGGAGCGCTGGGGCCAACGTCCTGACTTTC
>NA|NA|TRBJ2-7|TRBV9
CASSPRMNSYEQYF
TGTGCCAGCAGCCCCCGCATGAATTCCTACGAGCAGTACTTC
>NA|NA|TRBJ2-1|TRBV7-9
CASSLDEQFF
TGTGCCAGCAGCTTGGATGAGCAGTTCTTC
>NA|NA|TRBJ1-1|TRBV27
CATIQGPEAFF
TGTGCCACCATTCAGGGACCTGAAGCTTTCTTT
>NA|TRBD1|TRBJ2-1|TRBV7-3
CASSVRDREKQFF
TGTGCCAGCAGCGTCAGGGACAGGGAGAAGCAGTTCTTC
>once|TRBD2|TRBJ2-1|TRBV4-2
CASSQEWRTSYNEQFF
TGTGCCAGCAGCCAAGAGTGGAGGACTAGCTACAATGAGCAGTTCTTC
>NA|NA|TRBJ2-1|TRBV20-1
CSASRDVSYNEQFF
TGCAGTGCTAGTAGGGATGTCTCCTACAATGAGCAGTTCTTC
>NA|NA|TRBJ2-2|TRBV7-3
CASSYGGSNTGELFF
TGTGCCAGCAGCTACGGGGGTTCGAACACCGGGGAGCTGTTTTTT
>NA|NA|TRBJ1-1|TRBV4-3
CASSASRGTEAFF
TGCGCCAGCAGCGCAAGCCGGGGCACTGAAGCTTTCTTT
>few|TRBD2|TRBJ2-3|TRBV28
CASSSLWERGTDTQYF
TGTGCCAGCAGTTCATTGTGGGAGCGGGGAACAGATACGCAGTATTTT
>once|NA|TRBJ1-1|TRBV18
CASSPRGETEAFF
TGTGCCAGCTCACCAAGGGGAGAGACTGAAGCTTTCTTT
>once|NA|TRBJ2-7|TRBV19
CASSITPSYEQYF
TGTGCCAGTAGTATTACCCCTTCCTACGAGCAGTACTTC
>NA|NA|TRBJ2-7|TRBV9
CASSVGVGTYEQYF
TGTGCCAGCAGCGTAGGAGTGGGAACCTACGAGCAGTACTTC
>once|NA|TRBJ1-6|TRBV11-1
CASSLDPGNSPLHF
TGTGCCAGCAGCTTAGATCCGGGTAATTCACCCCTCCACTTT
>NA|NA|TRBJ1-3|TRBV19
CASRMARGSGHTIYF
TGTGCCAGTAGAATGGCCAGGGGCAGTGGACACACCATATATTTT
>NA|NA|TRBJ1-6|TRBV3-1/TRBV3-2
CASSQGAWSSYNSPLHF
TGTGCCAGCAGCCAAGGCGCTTGGAGCTCCTATAATTCACCCCTCCACTTT
>once|NA|TRBJ2-5|TRBV11-2
CASSPQRGAGETQYF
TGTGCCAGCAGCCCCCAGCGCGGGGCCGGTGAGACCCAGTACTTC
>NA|NA|TRBJ1-6|TRBV19
CASSQGSNSPLHF
TGTGCCAGTAGCCAGGGGAGCAATTCACCCCTCCACTTT
>NA|TRBD1|TRBJ2-3|TRBV19
CASRGQGGTDTQYF
TGTGCCAGTAGGGGACAGGGGGGCACAGATACGCAGTATTTT
>few|TRBD2|TRBJ2-2|TRBV19
CASIMEPSGAGGELFF
TGTGCCAGTATAATGGAACCTAGCGGGGCCGGCGGGGAGCTGTTTTTT
>few|NA|TRBJ2-7|TRBV12-3/TRBV12-4
CASQLGAGNEQYF
TGTGCCAGCCAATTAGGGGCGGGAAACGAGCAGTACTTC
>NA|NA|TRBJ2-1|TRBV19
CASSATRRGSEQFF
TGTGCCAGTAGTGCCACTAGGAGGGGGAGTGAGCAGTTCTTC
>NA|NA|TRBJ2-5|TRBV12-3/TRBV12-4
CASSGGGETQYF
TGTGCCAGCAGTGGGGGGGGCGAGACCCAGTACTTC
>once|TRBD1|TRBJ2-6|TRBV2
CASIYRDSSGANVLTF
TGTGCCAGCATTTACAGGGACAGCTCTGGGGCCAACGTCCTGACTTTC
>NA|NA|TRBJ1-5|TRBV18
CASSPQGDQPQHF
TGTGCCAGCTCACCACAGGGGGATCAGCCCCAGCATTTT
>few|NA|TRBJ2-7|TRBV29-1
CSAQGWDGGPSSYEQYF
TGCAGCGCTCAAGGTTGGGACGGGGGCCCCAGCTCCTACGAGCAGTACTTC
>NA|TRBD2|TRBJ2-5|TRBV4-2
CASSQDGVKGTSGGRETQYF
TGTGCCAGCAGCCAAGATGGAGTAAAAGGGACTAGCGGGGGGAGAGAGACCCAGTACTTC
>NA|NA|TRBJ1-2|TRBV5-1
CASSFSVNYGYTF
TGCGCCAGCAGCTTCTCGGTTAACTATGGCTACACCTTC
>NA|NA|TRBJ2-7|TRBV10-3
CAISEMYEQYF
TGTGCCATCAGTGAGATGTACGAGCAGTACTTC